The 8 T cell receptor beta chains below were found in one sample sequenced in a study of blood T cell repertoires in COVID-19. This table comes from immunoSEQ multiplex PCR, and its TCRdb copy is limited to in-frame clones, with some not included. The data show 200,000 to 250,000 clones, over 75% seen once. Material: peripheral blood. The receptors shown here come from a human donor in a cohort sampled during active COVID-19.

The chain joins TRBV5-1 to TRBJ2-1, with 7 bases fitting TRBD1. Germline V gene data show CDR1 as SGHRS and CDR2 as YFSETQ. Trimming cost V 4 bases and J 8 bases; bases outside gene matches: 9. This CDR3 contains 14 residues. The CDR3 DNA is TGCGCCAGCAGCCCCGACAGGGCTCGCTATGAGCAGTTCTTC. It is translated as CASSPDRARYEQFF.

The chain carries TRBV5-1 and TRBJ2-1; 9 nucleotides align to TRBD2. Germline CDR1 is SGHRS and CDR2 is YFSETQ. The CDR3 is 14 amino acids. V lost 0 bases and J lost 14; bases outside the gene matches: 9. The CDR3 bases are TGCGCCAGCAGCTTGGCGGCTAGCGGGACCCTTAAGTTCTTC. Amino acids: CASSLAASGTLKFF.

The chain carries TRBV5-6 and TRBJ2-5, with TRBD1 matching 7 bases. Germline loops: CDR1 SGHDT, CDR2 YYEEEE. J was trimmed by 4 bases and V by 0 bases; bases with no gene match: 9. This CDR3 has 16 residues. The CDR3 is CASSLAGTEVRETQYF. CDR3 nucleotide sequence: TGTGCCAGCAGCTTGGCCGGGACAGAGGTCCGAGAGACCCAGTACTTC.

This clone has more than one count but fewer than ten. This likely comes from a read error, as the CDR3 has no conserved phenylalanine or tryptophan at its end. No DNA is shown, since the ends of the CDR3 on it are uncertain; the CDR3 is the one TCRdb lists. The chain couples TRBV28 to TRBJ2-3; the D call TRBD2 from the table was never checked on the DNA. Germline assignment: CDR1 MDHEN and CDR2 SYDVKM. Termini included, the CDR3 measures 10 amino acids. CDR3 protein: CASSFSGRAG.

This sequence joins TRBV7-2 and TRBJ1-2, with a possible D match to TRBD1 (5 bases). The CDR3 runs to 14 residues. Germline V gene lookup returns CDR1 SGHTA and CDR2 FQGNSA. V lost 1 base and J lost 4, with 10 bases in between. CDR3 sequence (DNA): TGTGCCAGCAGCTTAGACAGGCAGCTCTATGGCTACACCTTC. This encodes CASSLDRQLYGYTF.

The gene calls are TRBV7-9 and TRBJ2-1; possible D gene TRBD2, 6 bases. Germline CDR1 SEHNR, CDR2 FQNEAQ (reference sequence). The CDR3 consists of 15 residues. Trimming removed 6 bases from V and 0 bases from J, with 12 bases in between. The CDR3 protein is CASSQAGTSYNEQFF. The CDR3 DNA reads TGTGCCAGCAGTCAAGCGGGTACCTCCTACAATGAGCAGTTCTTC.

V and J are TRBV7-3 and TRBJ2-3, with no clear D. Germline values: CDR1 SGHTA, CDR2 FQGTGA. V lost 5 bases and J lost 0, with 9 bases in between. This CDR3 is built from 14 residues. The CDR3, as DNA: TGTGCCAGCAGCCCTACCCCCAGCACAGATACGCAGTATTTT. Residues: CASSPTPSTDTQYF.

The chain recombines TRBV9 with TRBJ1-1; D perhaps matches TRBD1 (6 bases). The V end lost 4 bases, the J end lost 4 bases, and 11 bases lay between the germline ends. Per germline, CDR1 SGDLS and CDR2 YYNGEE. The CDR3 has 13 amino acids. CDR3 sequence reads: CASSPMTGTEAFF. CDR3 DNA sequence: TGTGCCAGCAGCCCCATGACAGGCACTGAAGCTTTCTTT.